A selection of T cell receptor beta chains follows, all from one sample in a study of cytomegalovirus exposure and HLA in healthy donors. Measured with immunoSEQ multiplex PCR; TCRdb has only the in-frame clones, and not every one. The sample data list roughly 120,000 clones. Sequenced input: PBMCs. The receptors shown here come from a man aged 18-30 years in good health and CMV-seronegative. CDR3s include the opening cysteine and the closing phenylalanine or tryptophan. Each record gives: CDR3 protein, CDR3 DNA, clone size, D gene, V gene, J gene. D genes are given only for firm matches. Clone sizes are given selectively: once, few, many, or a class where the clone is expanded.

CDR3aa: CASSYGQGIEETQYF; CDR3nt: TGTGCCAGCAGCTACGGACAGGGGATTGAGGAGACCCAGTACTTC; abundance: .; d_gene: TRBD1; v_gene: TRBV5-4; j_gene: TRBJ2-5
CDR3aa: CASSPPGGEAFF; CDR3nt: TGTGCCAGCAGCCCCCCTGGGGGCGAAGCTTTCTTT; abundance: .; d_gene: .; v_gene: TRBV14; j_gene: TRBJ1-1
CDR3aa: CAISDSGGAYNERFF; CDR3nt: TGTGCCATCAGTGATAGCGGGGGGGCATACAATGAGCGGTTCTTC; abundance: .; d_gene: TRBD2; v_gene: TRBV10-3; j_gene: TRBJ2-1
CDR3aa: CASSKGAPNNSPLHF; CDR3nt: TGTGCCAGTAGTAAAGGGGCCCCGAATAATTCACCCCTCCACTTT; abundance: .; d_gene: .; v_gene: TRBV19; j_gene: TRBJ1-6
CDR3aa: CRGIGGTEAFF; CDR3nt: TGCAGGGGCATCGGGGGAACTGAAGCTTTCTTT; abundance: .; d_gene: .; v_gene: TRBV20-1; j_gene: TRBJ1-1
CDR3aa: CASSLDGRSGDEQYF; CDR3nt: TGTGCCAGCAGCTTGGACGGGAGAAGCGGCGACGAGCAGTACTTC; abundance: .; d_gene: .; v_gene: TRBV11-2; j_gene: TRBJ2-7
CDR3aa: CASSREAANYEQYF; CDR3nt: TGCGCCAGCAGCCGCGAGGCAGCCAATTACGAGCAGTACTTC; abundance: .; d_gene: .; v_gene: TRBV5-1; j_gene: TRBJ2-7
CDR3aa: CASRQEDIWFYEQYF; CDR3nt: TGCGCCAGCAGGCAAGAAGACATTTGGTTTTACGAGCAGTACTTC; abundance: .; d_gene: .; v_gene: TRBV10-2; j_gene: TRBJ2-7
CDR3aa: CASGGIAGVETQYF; CDR3nt: TGCGCCAGCGGGGGAATAGCGGGAGTGGAGACCCAGTACTTC; abundance: .; d_gene: TRBD2; v_gene: TRBV10-2; j_gene: TRBJ2-5
CDR3aa: CASSDSSGGANEQFF; CDR3nt: TGTGCCAGCAGTGACTCTAGCGGGGGGGCCAATGAGCAGTTCTTC; abundance: medium-sized; d_gene: TRBD2; v_gene: TRBV6-4; j_gene: TRBJ2-1
CDR3aa: CASRTSGTYYEQYF; CDR3nt: TGTGCCAGCAGGACTAGCGGGACTTACTACGAGCAGTACTTC; abundance: .; d_gene: TRBD2; v_gene: TRBV6-5; j_gene: TRBJ2-7
CDR3aa: CASSRRTGGTNTEAFF; CDR3nt: TGTGCCAGTAGTAGAAGGACAGGGGGGACGAACACTGAAGCTTTCTTT; abundance: .; d_gene: TRBD1; v_gene: TRBV19; j_gene: TRBJ1-1
CDR3aa: CAWSVLAIGVNGYTF; CDR3nt: TGTGCCTGGAGTGTACTAGCTATCGGGGTTAATGGCTACACCTTC; abundance: .; d_gene: .; v_gene: TRBV30; j_gene: TRBJ1-2
CDR3aa: CAISESRQGEDLNEQFF; CDR3nt: TGTGCCATCAGTGAGTCGCGGCAGGGGGAAGATCTCAATGAGCAGTTCTTC; abundance: .; d_gene: TRBD1; v_gene: TRBV10-3; j_gene: TRBJ2-1
CDR3aa: CASSPRGLAGVSYEQYF; CDR3nt: TGTGCCAGCAGCCCTCGAGGACTAGCGGGAGTATCCTACGAGCAGTACTTC; abundance: .; d_gene: TRBD2; v_gene: TRBV5-4; j_gene: TRBJ2-7
CDR3aa: CASSYVRGTEAFF; CDR3nt: TGTGCCAGCAGTTACGTCAGGGGGACTGAAGCTTTCTTT; abundance: .; d_gene: TRBD1; v_gene: TRBV6-5; j_gene: TRBJ1-1
CDR3aa: CASKRQGSSYNEQFF; CDR3nt: TGTGCCAGCAAAAGACAGGGCAGCTCCTACAATGAGCAGTTCTTC; abundance: .; d_gene: TRBD1; v_gene: TRBV6-5; j_gene: TRBJ2-1
CDR3aa: CALREGPNQPQHF; CDR3nt: TGTGCCTTAAGGGAGGGCCCCAATCAGCCCCAGCATTTT; abundance: .; d_gene: .; v_gene: TRBV10-3; j_gene: TRBJ1-5
CDR3aa: CASSEGLYTDTQYF; CDR3nt: TGTGCCAGCAGCGAGGGACTGTACACAGATACGCAGTATTTT; abundance: .; d_gene: .; v_gene: TRBV25-1; j_gene: TRBJ2-3
CDR3aa: CASSLVREAHSYNEQFF; CDR3nt: TGCGCCAGCAGCTTGGTTCGGGAGGCCCACTCCTACAATGAGCAGTTCTTC; abundance: .; d_gene: TRBD2; v_gene: TRBV5-1; j_gene: TRBJ2-1
CDR3aa: CASTGSFNEKLFF; CDR3nt: TGTGCCAGCACGGGGAGCTTTAATGAAAAACTGTTTTTT; abundance: .; d_gene: .; v_gene: TRBV28; j_gene: TRBJ1-4
CDR3aa: CASRRTLGEQYF; CDR3nt: TGTGCCAGCAGGCGTACTCTCGGCGAGCAGTACTTC; abundance: .; d_gene: .; v_gene: TRBV6-5; j_gene: TRBJ2-7
CDR3aa: CASSRDRGLNQPQHF; CDR3nt: TGTGCCAGCAGCAGGGACAGGGGGCTCAATCAGCCCCAGCATTTT; abundance: .; d_gene: TRBD1; v_gene: TRBV7-9; j_gene: TRBJ1-5
CDR3aa: CASSFGQGLNYGYTF; CDR3nt: TGTGCCAGCAGTTTTGGACAGGGCCTTAACTATGGCTACACCTTC; abundance: .; d_gene: TRBD1; v_gene: TRBV6-1; j_gene: TRBJ1-2
CDR3aa: CASSTYDRGQPQHF; CDR3nt: TGTGCCAGCAGCACTTATGACAGGGGACAGCCCCAGCATTTT; abundance: .; d_gene: TRBD1; v_gene: TRBV6-1; j_gene: TRBJ1-5
CDR3aa: CASSTRTGGYNEQFF; CDR3nt: TGTGCCAGCAGCACAAGGACAGGGGGCTACAATGAGCAGTTCTTC; abundance: .; d_gene: TRBD1; v_gene: TRBV7-9; j_gene: TRBJ2-1
CDR3aa: CAWRRSGLYVEQYF; CDR3nt: TGTGCCTGGAGGAGGAGCGGCCTTTACGTGGAGCAGTACTTC; abundance: .; d_gene: .; v_gene: TRBV30; j_gene: TRBJ2-7
CDR3aa: CASRTGINEKLFF; CDR3nt: TGTGCCAGCAGAACCGGGATCAATGAAAAACTGTTTTTT; abundance: .; d_gene: .; v_gene: TRBV6-5; j_gene: TRBJ1-4
CDR3aa: CASSLRSDSTDTQYF; CDR3nt: TGTGCCAGCAGCCTCCGGTCTGATAGCACAGATACGCAGTATTTT; abundance: .; d_gene: .; v_gene: TRBV7-9; j_gene: TRBJ2-3
CDR3aa: CASRAGGRVYEQYF; CDR3nt: TGCGCCAGCAGGGCAGGGGGACGGGTTTACGAGCAGTACTTC; abundance: .; d_gene: TRBD1; v_gene: TRBV5-1; j_gene: TRBJ2-7
CDR3aa: CASSDTRVSYNEQFF; CDR3nt: TGTGCCAGTAGTGATACCAGGGTATCCTACAATGAGCAGTTCTTC; abundance: .; d_gene: .; v_gene: TRBV19; j_gene: TRBJ2-1
CDR3aa: CASSLGQNYGYTF; CDR3nt: TGTGCCAGCAGCCTGGGACAGAACTATGGCTACACCTTC; abundance: .; d_gene: TRBD1; v_gene: TRBV7-9; j_gene: TRBJ1-2
CDR3aa: CASSLRGQGVTVNEQFF; CDR3nt: TGTGCCAGCAGTTTAAGGGGACAGGGGGTGACTGTCAATGAGCAGTTCTTC; abundance: .; d_gene: TRBD1; v_gene: TRBV28; j_gene: TRBJ2-1
CDR3aa: CASGQGSEAFF; CDR3nt: TGTGCCAGTGGACAGGGGTCTGAAGCTTTCTTT; abundance: .; d_gene: TRBD1; v_gene: TRBV5-6; j_gene: TRBJ1-1
CDR3aa: CASRGTGSSYNSPLHF; CDR3nt: TGTGCCAGCAGGGGAACAGGTAGCTCCTATAATTCACCCCTCCACTTT; abundance: .; d_gene: .; v_gene: TRBV2; j_gene: TRBJ1-6
CDR3aa: CASNPTDMNTEAFF; CDR3nt: TGCGCCAGCAACCCGACAGACATGAACACTGAAGCTTTCTTT; abundance: .; d_gene: .; v_gene: TRBV10-2; j_gene: TRBJ1-1
CDR3aa: CASTQPGGLTYEQYF; CDR3nt: TGTGCCAGCACCCAACCCGGGGGGCTCACCTACGAGCAGTACTTC; abundance: .; d_gene: .; v_gene: TRBV28; j_gene: TRBJ2-7
CDR3aa: CASSFSTSGDNEQFF; CDR3nt: TGCGCCAGCAGCTTCTCGACTAGCGGGGACAATGAGCAGTTCTTC; abundance: .; d_gene: TRBD2; v_gene: TRBV5-1; j_gene: TRBJ2-1
CDR3aa: CASSVGQGNNSPLHF; CDR3nt: TGTGCCAGCAGCGTAGGCCAGGGGAATAATTCACCCCTCCACTTT; abundance: .; d_gene: .; v_gene: TRBV9; j_gene: TRBJ1-6
CDR3aa: CASSPSRSGGGDQFF; CDR3nt: TGTGCCAGCAGCCCGAGTAGGAGTGGCGGGGGCGATCAGTTCTTC; abundance: .; d_gene: .; v_gene: TRBV9; j_gene: TRBJ2-1
CDR3aa: CASSSSNYDRASNYGYTF; CDR3nt: TGTGCCAGCAGCTCTTCGAATTACGACAGGGCCTCTAACTATGGCTACACCTTC; abundance: .; d_gene: TRBD1; v_gene: TRBV28; j_gene: TRBJ1-2
CDR3aa: CASSQMPRGSSGNTIYF; CDR3nt: TGTGCCAGCAGCCAGATGCCCCGGGGTTCCTCTGGAAACACCATATATTTT; abundance: .; d_gene: .; v_gene: TRBV5-5; j_gene: TRBJ1-3
CDR3aa: CASSETSGTDTQYF; CDR3nt: TGTGCCAGCAGCGAGACTAGCGGCACAGATACGCAGTATTTT; abundance: .; d_gene: TRBD2; v_gene: TRBV6-1; j_gene: TRBJ2-3
CDR3aa: CASSIRGETQYF; CDR3nt: TGTGCCAGTAGTATCAGGGGAGAGACCCAGTACTTC; abundance: .; d_gene: .; v_gene: TRBV19; j_gene: TRBJ2-5
CDR3aa: CASGGERAETQYF; CDR3nt: TGTGCCAGCGGAGGGGAAAGGGCGGAGACCCAGTACTTC; abundance: .; d_gene: .; v_gene: TRBV7-6; j_gene: TRBJ2-5
CDR3aa: CASAGTVDQPQHF; CDR3nt: TGCGCCAGCGCAGGGACAGTGGATCAGCCCCAGCATTTT; abundance: .; d_gene: TRBD1; v_gene: TRBV5-1; j_gene: TRBJ1-5
CDR3aa: CAWSVPHLAGNLETQYF; CDR3nt: TGTGCCTGGAGTGTACCCCATCTAGCGGGAAATTTAGAGACCCAGTACTTC; abundance: .; d_gene: TRBD2; v_gene: TRBV30; j_gene: TRBJ2-5
CDR3aa: CASSWWKQGRLGEQYF; CDR3nt: TGCGCCAGCAGCTGGTGGAAACAGGGCCGTTTGGGCGAGCAGTACTTC; abundance: .; d_gene: .; v_gene: TRBV5-1; j_gene: TRBJ2-7
CDR3aa: CATSSGPYGYTF; CDR3nt: TGTGCCACCAGCAGTGGGCCCTATGGCTACACCTTC; abundance: .; d_gene: .; v_gene: TRBV15; j_gene: TRBJ1-2
CDR3aa: CASSPPGHANYGYTF; CDR3nt: TGCGCCAGCAGTCCACCGGGACACGCAAACTATGGCTACACCTTC; abundance: .; d_gene: .; v_gene: TRBV23-1; j_gene: TRBJ1-2
CDR3aa: CASSTANYGYTF; CDR3nt: TGTGCCAGCAGTACAGCTAACTATGGCTACACCTTC; abundance: .; d_gene: .; v_gene: TRBV2; j_gene: TRBJ1-2
CDR3aa: CASRGQYRAFF; CDR3nt: TGTGCCAGCAGGGGCCAATATCGAGCTTTCTTT; abundance: .; d_gene: .; v_gene: TRBV27; j_gene: TRBJ1-1
CDR3aa: CASSEGQGWSDF; CDR3nt: TGCGCCAGCAGCGAAGGACAGGGCTGGAGTGACTTC; abundance: .; d_gene: TRBD1; v_gene: TRBV5-1; j_gene: TRBJ2-7
CDR3aa: CASSSQGFDEKLFF; CDR3nt: TGTGCCAGCAGCTCGCAGGGCTTCGATGAAAAACTGTTTTTT; abundance: .; d_gene: .; v_gene: TRBV5-6; j_gene: TRBJ1-4
CDR3aa: CAISPGQGAMDNEQFF; CDR3nt: TGTGCCATCAGCCCGGGACAGGGGGCTATGGACAATGAGCAGTTCTTC; abundance: .; d_gene: TRBD1; v_gene: TRBV10-3; j_gene: TRBJ2-1
CDR3aa: CASSFQGYGTEAFF; CDR3nt: TGCGCCAGCAGCTTTCAGGGTTATGGCACTGAAGCTTTCTTT; abundance: .; d_gene: .; v_gene: TRBV5-1; j_gene: TRBJ1-1
CDR3aa: CASSLGTDYYEQYF; CDR3nt: TGCGCCAGCAGCTTGGGGACAGATTACTACGAGCAGTACTTC; abundance: .; d_gene: .; v_gene: TRBV5-1; j_gene: TRBJ2-7
CDR3aa: CASRVTGGGNQPQHF; CDR3nt: TGTGCCAGCAGGGTGACAGGGGGAGGCAATCAGCCCCAGCATTTT; abundance: .; d_gene: TRBD1; v_gene: TRBV28; j_gene: TRBJ1-5
CDR3aa: CASSPRGTGYNTQYF; CDR3nt: TGCGCCAGCAGCCCTAGGGGGACAGGGTATAATACGCAGTATTTT; abundance: .; d_gene: TRBD1; v_gene: TRBV5-1; j_gene: TRBJ2-3